This T cell receptor beta chain was documented in a study of control samples from healthy donors and cancer patients. Clones were read by immunoSEQ multiplex PCR, and TCRdb kept only the in-frame ones, dropping some. The repertoire holds about 140,000 clones, with around 90% as singletons. J was trimmed by 2 bases and V by 4 bases; bases with no gene match: 8. The germline V gene has CDR1 SGHKS and CDR2 YYEKEE (reference sequence). The length of the CDR3 is 15 residues. What was sequenced was blood. This TCR came from a man under 40 in good health. The V and J genes are TRBV5-5 and TRBJ2-7; 8 bases map to TRBD2. The CDR3 is CASSLLPSGPYEQYF. The DNA of the CDR3 is TGTGCCAGCAGCCTACTTCCTAGCGGGCCCTACGAGCAGTACTTC.